Listed here are 31 T cell receptor beta chains from one sample, sequenced in a study of spatial heterogeneity in lung cancer. TCRdb re-derived calls from the 5' RACE reads in MiXCR, one entry per CDR3 protein. Here the sample spans about 36,000 distinct CDR3 sequences, around 5% being singletons. Time point indicated: sample taken at primary tumor resection. Whole RNA from tumor, nontumor lung or frozen PBMC was sequenced unsorted. The sample here was PBMCs, taken at surgery. Receptor source: a female donor with early-stage non-small cell lung cancer.

This clonotype was detected a few times. The chain has TRBV5-1 and TRBJ2-3, with D perhaps TRBD1 (5 bases). The germline V and J ends were trimmed by 3 bases and 2 bases, with 10 bases remaining between them. Germline CDR1 is SGHRS and CDR2 is YFSETQ. The CDR3 consists of 14 residues. CDR3 coding DNA: TGCGCCAGCAGCTGGGGCGTTACCACAGATACGCAGTATTTT. Protein: CASSWGVTTDTQYF.

This clonotype was recorded at least ten times. V gene TRBV27 combines with J gene TRBJ1-2, with TRBD1 as a possible D gene (5 bases). The ends were cut back, 2 bases at V and 7 bases at J, with 14 bases in the middle. CDR3 length equals 14 residues. In germline, CDR1 is MNHEY, CDR2 SMNVEV (reference sequence). The CDR3 coding sequence is TGTGCCAGCAGTTTAATCCCGCAGGGAACTGGCTACACCTTC. This translates into CASSLIPQGTGYTF.

This clonotype was counted many times. The chain joins TRBV29-1 to TRBJ2-1, with 12 bases fitting TRBD2. The germline V gene has CDR1 SQVTM and CDR2 ANQGSEA. The trim removed 4 bases at V and 5 bases at J, leaving 6 bases unmatched. The CDR3 loop spans 15 amino acids. This CDR3 is CSVGTSGTINNEQFF. CDR3 bases: TGCAGCGTTGGGACTAGCGGGACCATTAACAATGAGCAGTTCTTC.

This clonotype has a count of ten or more. The V and J genes are TRBV20-1 and TRBJ1-1; maybe TRBD1 (5 bases). Germline V lookup: CDR1 DFQATT, CDR2 SNEGSKA (reference sequence). The CDR3 length is 13 residues. Trimming took 1 base from V and 11 from J, leaving 17 bases between them. CDR3 region: CSARVRGRRYAFF. CDR3 sequence (DNA): TGCAGTGCTAGAGTTCGGGGACGCCGCTATGCTTTCTTT.

This clonotype was recorded many times. This sequence joins TRBV10-2 and TRBJ1-2; D gene uncertain. V was clipped by 6 bases and J by 5 bases, with 13 bases between them. The CDR3 has 13 residues. The germline gives CDR1 WSHSY, CDR2 SAAADI. This CDR3 reads CASSPSLEYGYTF. The CDR3 bases are TGCGCCAGCAGCCCGTCATTAGAGTATGGCTACACCTTC.

This clonotype was detected ten times or more. This chain links TRBV6-2 or TRBV6-3 with TRBJ2-1; D unclear. The CDR3 is made up of 16 amino acids. Trimming removed 8 bases at V and 5 bases at J, with 22 bases between. Germline V gene sequence: CDR1 MNHEY, CDR2 SVGEGT. The CDR3 loop is CASSLRFALINNEQFF. Written as DNA, the CDR3 is TGTGCCAGCTCATTAAGGTTTGCGCTTATAAACAATGAGCAGTTCTTC.

The table lists this clonotype with a few counts. V usage is TRBV5-1 and J usage is TRBJ2-7; D not certain. Germline V lookup: CDR1 SGHRS, CDR2 YFSETQ. The ends were cut back, 4 bases at V and 6 bases at J, with 14 bases in the middle. The CDR3 spans 13 residues. CDR3 nucleotides: TGCGCCAGCAGCCCATTCACCCCGGCCGAGCAGTACTTC. Translating gives CASSPFTPAEQYF.

At least ten counts were recorded for this clonotype. Compared with germline, one end of the junction differs, possibly owing to a read error. The chain recombines TRBV7-7 with TRBJ2-5, with 8 bases aligning to TRBD2. CDR3 size: 16 residues. CDR1 and CDR2 (germline): SSHAT, FNYEAQ (reference sequence). CDR3 sequence: CASSPGGAGFQETQYF. In DNA, the CDR3 is TGTGCTAGCAGCCCCGGGGGGGCAGGTTTCCAAGAGACCCAGTACTTC.

This clonotype showed up many times. The chain links TRBV5-1 to TRBJ2-3; a possible D gene is TRBD1 (6 bases). Germline V gives CDR1 SGHRS, CDR2 YFSETQ. The CDR3 runs 15 residues. Deletions cut 1 base from V and 0 bases from J, with 9 bases between. The CDR3 sequence: CASSLIGTSTDTQYF. CDR3 DNA: TGCGCCAGCAGCTTGATCGGGACAAGCACAGATACGCAGTATTTT.

This clonotype was seen more than once but under ten times. This chain connects TRBV20-1 to TRBJ2-7; 8 nucleotides align to TRBD2. J lost 0 bases, V lost 5 bases, and 6 bases had no gene match. The CDR3 consists of 14 residues. The germline V gene has CDR1 DFQATT and CDR2 SNEGSKA (reference sequence). CDR3 residues: CSAPTSVSSYEQYF. The CDR3 DNA follows: TGCAGTGCTCCGACTAGCGTCAGCTCCTACGAGCAGTACTTC.

This chain links TRBV4-2 with TRBJ2-1; 7 nucleotides agree with TRBD2. V gave up 4 bases and J gave up 6 bases; unmatched junction bases: 9. The CDR3 is made up of 15 amino acids. The germline CDR1 and CDR2 sequences are LGHNA and YNFKEQ. In DNA form, the CDR3 reads TGTGCCAGCAGCCCGCCGGGACTACCTTCCAATGAGCAGTTCTTC. This sequence encodes CASSPPGLPSNEQFF.

This clonotype was seen a handful of times. The V gene is TRBV7-2, the J gene TRBJ2-3; D remains ambiguous. CDR3 length equals 14 residues. V was shortened by 5 bases and J by 7 bases, with 16 bases between the two germline ends. From germline, CDR1 is SGHTA and CDR2 FQGNSA. The CDR3 DNA follows: TGTGCCAGCAGCCGACTGGACCCGTCGAATACGCAGTATTTT. Amino acid sequence: CASSRLDPSNTQYF.

This clonotype was observed many times. The chain has TRBV20-1 and TRBJ2-2, with D possibly being TRBD1 or TRBD2 (5 bases each). Germline values: CDR1 DFQATT, CDR2 SNEGSKA (reference sequence). The ends were cut back, 1 base at V and 1 base at J, with 19 bases in the middle. CDR3 length: 18 residues. The CDR3 DNA sequence: TGCAGTGCTAGAGGCAGGCTAGGGACGTCTAAGAACACCGGGGAGCTGTTTTTT. Protein: CSARGRLGTSKNTGELFF.

In its sample, this clonotype was seen a few times. V and J are TRBV7-9 and TRBJ2-4; D may match TRBD1 or TRBD2 (5 bases each). CDR3 length equals 23 residues. Trimming stripped 5 bases from V and 0 bases from J, with 35 bases between. Germline CDR1 is SEHNR and CDR2 is FQNEAQ (reference sequence). The CDR3 coding sequence is TGTGCCAGCAGCCGAAGTCCGGGACGGCTTGTATTGGCGGGTGGGCTAGCCAAAAACATTCAGTACTTC. It specifies CASSRSPGRLVLAGGLAKNIQYF.

This clonotype was observed many times. The genes are TRBV7-8 and TRBJ2-3; a possible D gene is TRBD1 (5 bases). This CDR3 comprises 14 residues. The V and J ends lost 1 base and 4 bases respectively, with 9 bases between them. Germline loops: CDR1 SGHVS, CDR2 FQNEAQ. This chain's CDR3 is CASSLVQVSDTQYF. DNA of the CDR3: TGTGCCAGCAGCTTAGTACAGGTGTCAGATACGCAGTATTTT.

The sample holds many counts of this clonotype. J is TRBJ2-6 and V is TRBV6-1; D is undetermined. The germline V gene has CDR1 MNHNS and CDR2 SASEGT. The CDR3 covers 14 residues. CDR3 bases: TGTTCCCATGGGGATGGCTCTGGGGCCAACGTCCTGACTTTC. It yields the protein CSHGDGSGANVLTF.

Ten or more counts support this clonotype. V is TRBV6-2 or TRBV6-3 and J is TRBJ1-1; perhaps TRBD1 as D (5 bases). The CDR3 runs 14 residues. CDR1 and CDR2 from the germline V gene are MNHEY and SVGEGT. Deletions cut 5 bases from V and 4 bases from J, with 14 bases between. The chain's CDR3 is CASSPRGRSTEAFF. CDR3 nucleotides: TGTGCCAGCAGTCCCCGGGGGAGATCCACTGAAGCTTTCTTT.

This clonotype has only a few counts. The V and J genes are TRBV18 and TRBJ1-1; D may be TRBD1 (5 bases). The CDR3 spans 14 residues. V was trimmed by 2 bases and J by 1 base, leaving 8 bases between them. Germline values: CDR1 KGHSH, CDR2 LQKENI. This CDR3 is CASSPKQANTEAFF. CDR3 DNA: TGTGCCAGCTCACCAAAACAGGCGAACACTGAAGCTTTCTTT.

This clonotype was counted many times. The chain couples TRBV5-1 to TRBJ2-5, with 9 bases aligning to TRBD2. V lost 4 bases, J lost 5 bases, and 9 bases stayed unmatched. The germline gives CDR1 SGHRS, CDR2 YFSETQ. The CDR3 is 15 amino acids. The chain's CDR3 is CASSGQTSGSETQYF. DNA of the CDR3: TGCGCCAGCAGCGGCCAGACTAGCGGATCGGAGACCCAGTACTTC.

At least ten counts were recorded for this clonotype. V gene TRBV20-1 combines with J gene TRBJ2-3; the match to TRBD1 covers 7 bases. The trim removed 3 bases at V and 3 bases at J, leaving 9 bases unmatched. The CDR3 extends over 15 amino acids. Germline V gene data show CDR1 as DFQATT and CDR2 as SNEGSKA (reference sequence). For the CDR3, the DNA is TGCAGTGCTAGGGGAGCAGGGGGAAGGACAGATACGCAGTATTTT. It is translated as CSARGAGGRTDTQYF.

This clonotype has ten or more counts. V gene TRBV7-8 combines with J gene TRBJ2-3; D may match TRBD1 or TRBD2 (7 bases each). V lost 0 bases and J lost 5, with 18 bases in between. The CDR3 is 17 residues long. Germline lookup yields CDR1 SGHVS and CDR2 FQNEAQ. The CDR3 coding sequence is TGTGCCAGCAGCTTAGCAGACGGCAGGGGGGGAGGAGATACGCAGTATTTT. This gives the protein CASSLADGRGGGDTQYF. Full variable domain (missing parts from reference TRBV7-8 and TRBJ2-3): GAGVSQSPRYKVAKRGQDVALRCDPISGHVSLFWYQQALGQGPEFLTYFQNEAQLDKSGLPSDRFFAERPEGSVSTLKIQRTQQEDSAVYLCASSLADGRGGGDTQYFGPGTRLTVL.

Many counts were recorded for this clonotype. The chain combines TRBV5-6 with TRBJ2-7; 14 bases are a match to TRBD2. V lost 4 bases and J lost 2; bases outside the gene matches: 2. CDR1 SGHDT and CDR2 YYEEEE come from the germline V gene. The CDR3 totals 15 residues. CDR3 sequence: CASSPGLAGAYEQYF. The CDR3 bases are TGTGCCAGCAGCCCGGGACTAGCGGGAGCCTACGAGCAGTACTTC.

Ten or more counts support this clonotype. The gene calls are TRBV12-3 or TRBV12-4 and TRBJ1-6; tentative D call: TRBD1 (6 bases). Trimming cost V 4 bases and J 8 bases, with 9 bases left between them. The CDR3 contains 13 residues. CDR3 DNA: TGTGCCAGCAGTTCTAAGGGGGATTCACCCCTCCACTTT. Amino acid sequence: CASSSKGDSPLHF.

This clonotype was seen many times. The chain couples TRBV7-2 to TRBJ1-4; TRBD1 matches 8 bases. CDR3 length: 14 amino acids. Trimming at V came to 5 bases and at J to 8 bases, leaving 7 bases not matched to a gene. The germline gives CDR1 SGHTA, CDR2 FQGNSA. CDR3 sequence: CASSRTGGLEKLFF. The CDR3 nucleotides are TGTGCCAGCAGCCGAACAGGGGGTTTAGAAAAACTGTTTTTT.

This clonotype was seen many times. The rearrangement joins TRBV10-3 to TRBJ2-1; 10 bases line up with TRBD2. The J segment lost 8 bases and the V segment lost 0 bases, leaving 7 bases of the junction unmatched. The CDR3 extends over 16 amino acids. CDR1 ENHRY and CDR2 SYGVKD come from the germline V gene. The CDR3 coding sequence is TGTGCCATCAGTGAGTCAACAGCGGGGGGGCGCGATGAGCAGTTCTTC. Encoded protein: CAISESTAGGRDEQFF.

In its sample, this clonotype was seen many times. The J gene is TRBJ2-1, the V gene TRBV29-1; 7 nucleotides agree with TRBD1. This CDR3 contains 16 residues. V lost 6 bases, J lost 1 base, and 12 bases stayed unmatched. CDR1 and CDR2 from the germline V gene are SQVTM and ANQGSEA. The chain's CDR3 is CSVGGLTGLSYNEQFF. CDR3 DNA: TGCAGCGTAGGAGGTTTGACAGGGCTATCCTACAATGAGCAGTTCTTC.

Ten or more counts support this clonotype. The gene calls are TRBV2 and TRBJ1-2; D unresolved. Trimming removed 0 bases from V and 2 bases from J, with 22 bases in between. CDR3 length: 19 residues. CDR1 is SNHLY, CDR2 FYNNEI, per germline. The CDR3 protein is CASSEAWDYAATINYGYTF. The CDR3 DNA sequence: TGTGCCAGCAGTGAAGCGTGGGATTACGCAGCTACGATAAACTATGGCTACACCTTC.

This clonotype was recorded many times. The chain uses TRBV2 and TRBJ2-1; the D is unclear. V dropped 4 bases and J dropped 6 bases, with 13 bases sitting between them. The germline gives CDR1 SNHLY, CDR2 FYNNEI. CDR3 length equals 14 residues. The CDR3 nucleotides read TGTGCCAGCAGTGTGGGCCCCCCGTCCAATGAGCAGTTCTTC. Translated: CASSVGPPSNEQFF.

The table lists this clonotype with many counts. The rearrangement links TRBV20-1 to TRBJ2-3; 8 nucleotides match TRBD2. CDR1 DFQATT and CDR2 SNEGSKA come from the germline V gene (reference sequence). V trimming: 3 bases; J trimming: 4 bases; junction bases outside the gene matches: 6. The CDR3 sequence is 14 residues long. CDR3 sequence reads: CSASTSTSADTQYF. CDR3 bases: TGCAGTGCTAGTACCTCGACTAGCGCAGATACGCAGTATTTT.

This clonotype was observed many times. The rearrangement links TRBV9 to TRBJ1-3; the D is unclear. This CDR3 is 15 amino acids long. Trimming pared 0 bases from V and 0 bases from J, leaving 7 bases between. Germline loops: CDR1 SGDLS, CDR2 YYNGEE. The CDR3 here is CASSVDHSSGNTIYF. The CDR3 nucleotides read TGTGCCAGCAGCGTAGATCACAGCTCTGGAAACACCATATATTTT.

This clonotype was recorded many times. The chain recombines TRBV6-1 with TRBJ2-1; D assignment may be TRBD1 or TRBD2 (5 bases each). The germline V gene has CDR1 MNHNS and CDR2 SASEGT. V was cut by 7 bases and J by 4 bases, with 26 bases left in between. The CDR3 is made up of 18 amino acids. The CDR3 spells CASIALSSGTGPYNEQFF. As DNA, the CDR3 is TGTGCCAGCATCGCCCTCTCGTCAGGCACGGGGCCATACAATGAGCAGTTCTTC.